This TCR beta chain was identified during a study of CD8 T cells in acute hepatitis C reinfection. Profiled with immunoSEQ multiplex PCR; TCRdb holds only in-frame clones, not every one. The repertoire holds more than 950 clones, with around two thirds as singletons. As for time point: acute HCV infection, within 168 days of estimated infection date. Hepatitis C virus-specific T cells were sequenced directly ex vivo without in vitro expansion. Whole-study results and caveats: Overrepresentation in the naive pool did not explain the preferential TRBV04 and TRBV06 usage seen in all groups.

CDR1 is SQVTM and CDR2 is ANQGSEA in the germline V gene. Trimming took 3 bases from V and 4 from J, leaving 9 bases between them. CDR3 length equals 12 residues. The chain combines TRBV29-1 with TRBJ1-1; possible D gene TRBD1, 5 bases. The origin of this receptor is a woman aged 18-29 years who spontaneously cleared hepatitis C infection. The material was HCV NS3-1073 tetramer-sorted CD8+ T cells from PBMCs, obtained during acute infection. The CDR3, as DNA: TGCAGCGTTGATGTGAGGGGCACTGAAGCTTTCTTT. Its translation is CSVDVRGTEAFF.